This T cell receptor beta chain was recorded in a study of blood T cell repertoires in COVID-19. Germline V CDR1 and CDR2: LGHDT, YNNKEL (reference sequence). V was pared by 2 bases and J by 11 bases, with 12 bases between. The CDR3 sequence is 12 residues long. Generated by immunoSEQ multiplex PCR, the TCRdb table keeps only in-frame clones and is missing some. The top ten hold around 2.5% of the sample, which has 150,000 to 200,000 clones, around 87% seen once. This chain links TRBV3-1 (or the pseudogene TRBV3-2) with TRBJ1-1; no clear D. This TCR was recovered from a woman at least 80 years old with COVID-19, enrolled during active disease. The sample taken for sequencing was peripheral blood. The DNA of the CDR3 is TGTGCCAGCAGCCAAATGGGTTCTAGGGCTTTCTTT. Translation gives CASSQMGSRAFF.